This is a list of T cell receptor beta chains from one sample in a study of blood T cell repertoires in COVID-19. Sequencing was performed with immunoSEQ multiplex PCR; in TCRdb, only in-frame clones are kept and a portion is missing. The repertoire has 170,000 or so clones, about 89% of them found once; the top ten carry approximately 2.1%. The sample consisted of peripheral blood. These receptors all stem from a man aged 18 to 29 who had recovered from COVID-19. Each CDR3 is given without its conserved first and last residue.

TRBJ2-1 | TRBV29-1 | SVRGLAGASEQF
TRBJ1-1 | TRBV5-1 | ASSLSPTALNTEAF
TRBJ2-7 | TRBV29-1 | SARLGGGYEQY
TRBJ1-2 | TRBV12-5 | ASGGRGADGYT
TRBJ2-1 | TRBV28 | ASSLEYIYNEQF
TRBJ2-3 | TRBV4-1 | ASSQRGDSNTDTQY
TRBJ2-1 | TRBV28 | ASSLPSGRAYNEQF
TRBJ2-7 | TRBV24-1 | ATSSGTVYEQY
TRBJ2-7 | TRBV4-1 | ASSQDRLAGVYEQY
TRBJ1-3 | TRBV2 | ASSVPGGSGNTIY
TRBJ2-1 | TRBV9 | ASSYASSEQF
TRBJ1-2 | TRBV6-6 | ASRRGDRPGGYT
TRBJ2-7 | TRBV27 | ASRGQVDTYEQY
TRBJ2-3 | TRBV4-1 | ASSQSSTSTDTQY
TRBJ2-3 | TRBV5-1 | ASSDSGRHTDTQY
TRBJ2-5 | TRBV9 | ASSVVGGQETQY
TRBJ2-7 | TRBV14 | ASSFLAGGDEQY
TRBJ2-4 | TRBV3-1/TRBV3-2 | ASSQDEAGGDKNIQY
TRBJ1-5 | TRBV28 | ASTSSGRGDNQPQH
TRBJ2-2 | TRBV19 | ASSIGGANTGELF
TRBJ2-1 | TRBV25-1 | AIPDREGTPNEQF
TRBJ2-2 | TRBV6-2/TRBV6-3 | ASSWTGGPGGELF
TRBJ2-5 | TRBV15 | ATHQGGRETQY
TRBJ2-7 | TRBV29-1 | SVTRTGGFYEQY
TRBJ1-1 | TRBV7-9 | ASSITNTEAF
TRBJ2-7 | TRBV7-2 | ASSFRSGSWYEQY
TRBJ2-7 | TRBV5-5 | ASSLTLTGLYEQY
TRBJ1-3 | TRBV2 | ASSPGQRISGNTIY
TRBJ1-1 | TRBV27 | ASGPGGTEAF
TRBJ2-3 | TRBV9 | ASSKGSGMGTDTQY
TRBJ1-3 | TRBV10-3 | AIRTTGLRDSGNTIY
TRBJ1-5 | TRBV6-1 | ASSGIDRGRDQPQH
TRBJ1-1 | TRBV7-9 | ASSSRDTQNTEAF
TRBJ2-7 | TRBV5-4 | ASSLTSGSNYEQY
TRBJ2-5 | TRBV25-1 | ASSAIETQY